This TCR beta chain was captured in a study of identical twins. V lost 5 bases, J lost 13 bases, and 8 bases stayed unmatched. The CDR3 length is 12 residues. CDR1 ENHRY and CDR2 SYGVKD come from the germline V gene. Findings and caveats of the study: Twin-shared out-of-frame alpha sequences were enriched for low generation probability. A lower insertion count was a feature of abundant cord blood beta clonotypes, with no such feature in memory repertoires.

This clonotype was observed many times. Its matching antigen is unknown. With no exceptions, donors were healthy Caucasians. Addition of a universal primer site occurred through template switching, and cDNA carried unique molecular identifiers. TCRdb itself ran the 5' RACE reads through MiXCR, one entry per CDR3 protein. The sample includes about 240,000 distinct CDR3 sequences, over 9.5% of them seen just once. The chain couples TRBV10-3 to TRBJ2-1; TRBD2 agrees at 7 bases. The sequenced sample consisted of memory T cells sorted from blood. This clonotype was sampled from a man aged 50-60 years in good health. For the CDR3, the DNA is TGTGCCATCAGTAAACCGACTAGCTCCCAGTTCTTC. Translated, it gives CAISKPTSSQFF.